Shown below are 18 T cell receptor beta chains from a single sample sequenced in a study of low-dose radiotherapy and immunotherapy resistance in tumors (dated by TCRdb to between 2020 and 2023). Sequencing took place on an Illumina HiSeq 2500. First-strand cDNA was synthesized with Superscript III and a set of TRAV- and TRBV-specific primers, covering both TCRalpha and TCRbeta chains. TCRs were amplified for about 19 PCR cycles with Phusion, using a constant-region primer paired with the adapter attached to the V primers. The raw public data were reprocessed by TCRdb itself: fastp quality trimming at Q25, MiXCR clonotype calling, in-frame beta chains only. Each entry is one CDR3 protein sequence, shown with its most common DNA and genes. The sample profile shows around 83,000 distinct CDR3 sequences; approximately 19% of them were found once. Together, the top ten hold more than 4.5% of the sample.

Per the publication, the time point label means: before trial treatment. The material was PBMCs, obtained before treatment. These receptors originate from a male donor with prostate cancer.

This clonotype appeared once. A far larger clone is one nucleotide away, so this likely arose from a read error. The V and J genes are TRBV2 and TRBJ2-2, with a possible D match to TRBD2 (5 bases). Germline lookup yields CDR1 SNHLY and CDR2 FYNNEI. V was trimmed by 6 bases and J by 1 base, leaving 6 bases between them. There are 13 residues in the CDR3. CDR3 DNA sequence: TGTGCCAGCAGGGACTGGAACACCGGGGAGCTGTTTTTT. Its translation is CASRDWNTGELFF.

This clonotype was detected many times. J is TRBJ2-5 and V is TRBV10-2, with TRBD2 as a possible D gene (5 bases). V shed 2 bases and J shed 2 bases, with 9 bases lying between them. Germline CDR1 is WSHSY and CDR2 is SAAADI. This CDR3 region has 14 residues. This CDR3 is CASSEAGRQETQYF. The DNA for the CDR3 is TGCGCCAGCAGTGAGGCGGGTAGACAAGAGACCCAGTACTTC.

At least ten counts were recorded for this clonotype. The rearrangement uses TRBV2 and TRBJ2-7, with 9 nucleotides matching TRBD1. Looked up from germline, CDR1 is SNHLY and CDR2 is FYNNEI. The V gene end was trimmed by 10 bases and the J gene end by 3 bases; junction bases not matched to a gene: 7. This CDR3 spans 13 amino acids. Here the CDR3 DNA reads TGTGCCATATCCGGGACAGGGAACTACGAGCAGTACTTC. Encoded protein: CAISGTGNYEQYF.

This clonotype came up many times. The chain carries TRBV6-5 and TRBJ2-7; D may be TRBD1 or TRBD2 (5 bases each). Germline V lookup: CDR1 MNHEY, CDR2 SVGAGI. This CDR3 is built from 13 residues. Trimming took 6 bases from V and 3 from J, leaving 12 bases between them. The CDR3 coding sequence is TGTGCCAGCAGCTCGGGACGGAACTACGAGCAGTACTTC. It yields the protein CASSSGRNYEQYF.

This clonotype was seen at least ten times. The CDR3 region is CASSGGADTQYF. The DNA of the CDR3 is TGTGCCAGCAGCGGGGGGGCGGATACGCAGTATTTT. The chain is built from TRBV18 and TRBJ2-3; 10 nucleotides match TRBD2. Losses at the gene ends were 8 bases for V and 6 bases for J; bases not matched to a gene: 2. This CDR3 has 12 residues. Germline CDR1 and CDR2: KGHSH and LQKENI.

This clonotype was detected many times. V and J are TRBV10-1 and TRBJ1-3; the match to TRBD1 covers 12 bases. The length of the CDR3 is 16 residues. Germline V gene sequence: CDR1 WNHNN, CDR2 SYGVQD (reference sequence). V shed 7 bases and J 3 bases; nucleotides not matched to a gene: 7. CDR3 sequence reads: CASKPGQGAFGNTIYF. Here the CDR3 DNA reads TGCGCCAGCAAGCCGGGACAGGGGGCTTTTGGAAACACCATATATTTT.

In this sample, this clonotype turned up many times. The chain is built from TRBV7-2 and TRBJ2-1; 7 nucleotides agree with TRBD1. CDR1 and CDR2 (germline): SGHTA, FQGNSA. Losses at the gene ends were 2 bases for V and 4 bases for J; bases not matched to a gene: 11. The CDR3 is made up of 17 amino acids. CDR3 protein: CASSLMLRDSPYNEQFF. In DNA, the CDR3 is TGTGCCAGCAGCTTAATGCTTCGGGACAGCCCGTACAATGAGCAGTTCTTC. The whole variable domain, filled in from reference TRBV7-2 and TRBJ2-1, reads GAGVSQSPSNKVTEKGKDVELRCDPISGHTALYWYRQSLGQGLEFLIYFQGNSAPDKSGLPSDRFSAERTGGSVSTLTIQRTQQEDSAVYLCASSLMLRDSPYNEQFFGPGTRLTVL.

Comments on this clonotype: A much bigger clone sits one base away, suggesting this may be a read error. The chain links TRBV6-8 to TRBJ1-1; D gene uncertain. This CDR3 contains 16 residues. In germline, CDR1 is MNHGY, CDR2 SAAAGT. V lost 0 bases and J 1 base, leaving 12 bases between the germline ends. The chain's CDR3 is CASSYSGCTSNTEAFF. The CDR3 DNA reads as TGTGCCAGCAGTTACTCGGGGTGCACATCGAACACTGAAGCTTTCTTT.

The rearrangement joins TRBV4-3 to TRBJ1-1; maybe TRBD1 (6 bases). Trimming took off 0 bases at V and 5 bases at J, with 16 bases between the two ends. The CDR3 covers 16 residues. Germline V gene sequence: CDR1 LGHNA, CDR2 YSLEER. In nucleotides, the CDR3 is TGCGCCAGCAGCCAAGACCGCTGGCCAGGGGAAACTGAAGCTTTCTTT. Its translation: CASSQDRWPGETEAFF.

This clonotype appeared many times. This chain links TRBV30 with TRBJ1-1; D is possibly TRBD1 (5 bases). Trimming stripped 1 base from V and 0 bases from J, with 12 bases between. The CDR3 is 15 residues long. Germline V gives CDR1 GTSNPN, CDR2 SVGIG (reference sequence). This CDR3 is CAWSAQGRMNTEAFF. In nucleotides, the CDR3 is TGTGCCTGGAGTGCGCAGGGCAGGATGAACACTGAAGCTTTCTTT.

In this sample, this clonotype turned up many times. The chain uses TRBV27 and TRBJ1-2, with D possibly being TRBD1 (5 bases). The CDR3 has 13 amino acids. Per the germline V gene, CDR1 is MNHEY and CDR2 is SMNVEV (reference sequence). Deletions cut 5 bases from V and 10 bases from J, with 17 bases between. CDR3 in DNA: TGTGCCAGCAGTCCCGCGGGGACCCGGGACTACACCTTC. Protein: CASSPAGTRDYTF.

In this sample, this clonotype turned up many times. J is TRBJ2-1 and V is TRBV29-1, with TRBD1 identical over 8 bases. The CDR3 loop spans 17 amino acids. The trim removed 4 bases at V and 2 bases at J, leaving 13 bases unmatched. Germline V gene sequence: CDR1 SQVTM, CDR2 ANQGSEA. Here the CDR3 DNA reads TGCAGCGTTGGCACCGGGACAGGCTGGAAGACCTACAATGAGCAGTTCTTC. It translates to CSVGTGTGWKTYNEQFF.

This clonotype was seen at least ten times. The CDR3, as DNA: TGTGCCAGCAGTTCCGGGGATAACTATGGCTACACCTTC. Its protein is CASSSGDNYGYTF. This chain links TRBV6-2 or TRBV6-3 with TRBJ1-2; D is undetermined. Germline V lookup: CDR1 MNHEY, CDR2 SVGEGT. The CDR3 has 13 residues. Trimming removed 4 bases at V and 1 base at J, with 7 bases between.

This clonotype was detected many times. This chain links TRBV29-1 with TRBJ1-4; possible D gene TRBD1, 6 bases. The germline V gene encodes CDR1 SQVTM and CDR2 ANQGSEA. The CDR3 has 15 residues. V gave up 1 base and J gave up 7 bases, with 16 bases separating them. The chain's CDR3 is CSVEGAGVGGEKLFF. The CDR3 DNA follows: TGCAGCGTTGAAGGAGCAGGAGTAGGGGGTGAAAAACTGTTTTTT.

This clonotype has ten or more counts. V gene TRBV3-1 combines with J gene TRBJ2-7; 8 bases fit TRBD2. V was clipped by 4 bases and J by 5 bases; unmatched bases: 13. The CDR3 totals 16 residues. Germline V gene lookup returns CDR1 LGHDT and CDR2 YNNKEL (reference sequence). The CDR3 spells CASSPTLSGSFHEQYF. The CDR3 region has the DNA TGTGCCAGCAGCCCGACCTTGAGCGGGAGTTTCCACGAGCAGTACTTC.

Concerning this clonotype itself: A single base is all that separates this from a far larger clone, so a read error is likely. V gene TRBV5-8 combines with J gene TRBJ2-1; possibly TRBD2 for D (6 bases). Per germline, CDR1 SGHTS and CDR2 YDEGEE. This CDR3 region has 14 residues. DNA of the CDR3: TGTGTCAGCAGCCGAGCAAGGGGACTCGATGAGCAGTTCTTC. Translated: CVSSRARGLDEQFF.

Regarding this clonotype: It differs at one base from a far larger clone, so likely a read error. This chain connects TRBV6-6 to TRBJ2-7; 11 nucleotides line up with TRBD2. Germline V gene sequence: CDR1 MNHNY, CDR2 SVGAGI (reference sequence). V lost 7 bases to trimming and J lost 0 bases; unmatched junction nucleotides: 2. The CDR3 runs 14 residues. The CDR3 DNA follows: TGTGCCAGCACGGGACTAGCGGTCTCCTACGAGCAGTACTTC. Its translation: CASTGLAVSYEQYF.

Ten or more counts support this clonotype. The J gene is TRBJ2-1, the V gene TRBV21-1; the table calls TRBD1, which could not be checked here. TRBV21-1 is designated a pseudogene. This CDR3 is built from 12 residues. CDR3 sequence (DNA): TGTGCCAGCAGCAACAGGGGGAATGAGCAGTTCTTC. Translated, it gives CASSNRGNEQFF.